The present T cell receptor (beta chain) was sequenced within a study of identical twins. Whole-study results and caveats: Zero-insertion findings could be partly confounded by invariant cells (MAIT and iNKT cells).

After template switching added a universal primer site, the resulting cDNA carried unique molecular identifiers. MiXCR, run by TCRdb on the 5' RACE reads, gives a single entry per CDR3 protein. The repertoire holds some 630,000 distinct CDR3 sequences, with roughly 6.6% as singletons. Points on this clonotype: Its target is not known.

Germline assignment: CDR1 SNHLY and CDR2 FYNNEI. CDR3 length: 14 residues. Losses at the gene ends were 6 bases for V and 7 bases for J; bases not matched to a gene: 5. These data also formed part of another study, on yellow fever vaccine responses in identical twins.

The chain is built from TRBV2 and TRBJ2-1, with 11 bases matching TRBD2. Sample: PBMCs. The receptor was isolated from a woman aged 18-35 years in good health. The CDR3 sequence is CASRLAGDSNEQFF. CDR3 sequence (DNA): TGTGCCAGCAGACTAGCGGGAGATTCGAATGAGCAGTTCTTC.